The 5 T cell receptor beta chains reported below all come from one sample, sequenced in a study of T cells expressing NK-cell markers. TCRdb re-called the 5' RACE reads; one entry per CDR3 protein, DNA not given. The sample shows hundreds of thousands of distinct CDR3 sequences, and about 4.2% sits with its ten largest clones. Sequenced sample: blood T cells: a sorted CD56 or NKG2C T cell subset, CD4+ or CD8+ T cells, or bulk PBMC T cells (not recorded which). Every receptor here comes from a woman between 18 and 70 years old in good health.

V gene TRBV29-1 combines with J gene TRBJ2-5. This CDR3 comprises 12 residues. Germline values: CDR1 SQVTM, CDR2 ANQGSEA. CDR3 residues: CSVVGAPETQYF.

Here the CDR3 reads CASSLGRRGGPRETQYF. The chain couples TRBV7-2 to TRBJ2-5; the TRBD1 assignment by TCRdb is unverifiable without DNA. CDR1 SGHTA and CDR2 FQGNSA come from the germline V gene. This CDR3 contains 17 residues.

The V gene is TRBV7-2, the J gene TRBJ2-7; TCRdb calls TRBD2, which cannot be checked without DNA. Per the germline V gene, CDR1 is SGHTA and CDR2 is FQGNSA. The length of the CDR3 is 15 residues. CDR3 loop: CASSSGPFDSYEQYF.

This sequence joins TRBV7-2 and TRBJ2-3; TCRdb's assignment of TRBD2 cannot be checked, as there is no DNA. Germline V gene data show CDR1 as SGHTA and CDR2 as FQGNSA. There are 13 residues in the CDR3. The CDR3 spells CASSRSAGDTQFF.

This chain joins TRBV12-3 or TRBV12-4 and TRBJ2-7; the D call from TCRdb, TRBD1, cannot be confirmed without DNA. The CDR3 covers 13 residues. The CDR3 loop is CASSLGLGGEQYF.